This T cell receptor beta chain was retrieved from a study of cytomegalovirus exposure and HLA in healthy donors. Regarding the study as a whole: It was assumed in the presence/absence analyses that sequencing depth was roughly uniform across donors. Several of the most significant clusters appeared linked to common viral pathogens, based on a later analysis. Later analysis identified around 15,000 TCR beta sequences associated with HLA alleles, using a false discovery rate threshold of 0.05. An analysis that came later showed most CMV-associated TCR beta chains appearing HLA-restricted.

The germline CDR1 and CDR2 sequences are SGHTA and FQGNSA. The CDR3 runs to 15 residues. Trimming pared 5 bases from V and 6 bases from J, leaving 17 bases between. With respect to this clone: Its antigen remains unidentified.

PCR primers comprised 60 Vbeta and 13 Jbeta primers. The repertoire was sequenced with immunoSEQ multiplex PCR; TCRdb's copy has only in-frame clones and lacks some. Of some 120,000 clones detected, 70% to 85% appear once; the ten largest clones hold roughly 2%. This TCR derives from a man younger than 35 in good health and CMV-seronegative. The specimen sequenced was PBMCs. The rearrangement uses TRBV7-2 and TRBJ1-5, with D perhaps TRBD1 (5 bases). The CDR3 DNA reads as TGTGCCAGCAGCCTGAGTCAGGGAGGGATTCAGCCCCAGCATTTT. Amino acid sequence: CASSLSQGGIQPQHF.